This TCR beta chain was recovered during a study of beta chain features in type 1 diabetes. Expressed TCRB transcripts were sequenced because the entire RNA isolate underwent reverse transcription. Only in-frame clones appear in the TCRdb table, and some are missing; sequencing was by immunoSEQ multiplex PCR. The sample holds just over 450,000 clones; approximately 30% are singletons and the top ten take about 0.065%. V was cut by 0 bases and J by 6 bases, with 13 bases left in between. Germline loops: CDR1 SGHRS, CDR2 YFSETQ. The CDR3 sequence is 15 residues long. This receptor was taken from a man aged 18 to 29 in good health. This sequence joins TRBV5-1 and TRBJ2-4; D remains ambiguous. The sequenced sample consisted of naive CD4+ T cells from blood. CDR3 amino acids: CASSLASASVNIQYF. As DNA, the CDR3 is TGCGCCAGCAGCTTGGCGTCGGCCAGCGTAAACATTCAGTACTTC. The full variable domain, rest sourced from reference TRBV5-1 and TRBJ2-4, is KAGVTQTPRYLIKTRGQQVTLSCSPISGHRSVSWYQQTPGQGLQFLFEYFSETQRNKGNFPGRFSGRQFSNSRSEMNVSTLELGDSALYLCASSLASASVNIQYFGAGTRLSVL.